These 29 T cell receptor beta chains originate from one sample sequenced in a study of blood T cells in healthy people across ages. Then a second PCR, running roughly 7 to 11 cycles, was carried out with a sample-barcoded 5' primer and a J-beta primer mix. TCRdb recomputed calls from the 5' RACE reads with MiXCR, one row per CDR3 protein. The sample holds about 1.8 million distinct CDR3 sequences; around 50% are singletons and the top ten take approximately 2.1%. Sequencing was performed on blood. These TCRs come from a woman aged 35 to 49 in good health.

The chain uses TRBV7-2 and TRBJ1-4, with D perhaps matching TRBD1 (6 bases). The ends were cut back, 6 bases at V and 4 bases at J, with 12 bases in the middle. The CDR3 sequence is 14 residues long. Germline assignment: CDR1 SGHTA and CDR2 FQGNSA. The CDR3 spells CASSLGRGNEKLFF. In DNA, the CDR3 is TGTGCCAGCAGTTTGGGCAGGGGTAATGAAAAACTGTTTTTT.

The rearrangement joins TRBV18 to TRBJ2-7; 10 bases agree with TRBD1. The germline CDR1 and CDR2 sequences are KGHSH and LQKENI. V lost 6 bases to trimming and J lost 6 bases; unmatched junction nucleotides: 17. This CDR3 region has 17 residues. The CDR3: CASSGTIRDRGSAEQYF. The CDR3, as DNA: TGTGCCAGCTCGGGCACAATCCGGGACAGGGGATCGGCCGAGCAGTACTTC.

The genes are TRBV9 and TRBJ2-7; TRBD1 aligns across 8 bases. Germline CDR1 reads SGDLS; CDR2 reads YYNGEE. This CDR3 contains 15 residues. J gave up 3 bases and V 3 bases, and 8 bases lay outside the gene matches. The CDR3 DNA sequence: TGTGCCAGCAGCGGAGAGACAGGGGTAATCTACGAGCAGTACTTC. This sequence encodes CASSGETGVIYEQYF.

The rearrangement joins TRBV27 to TRBJ2-5; D is perhaps TRBD1 (5 bases). Trimming took off 7 bases at V and 2 bases at J, with 14 bases between the two ends. From germline, CDR1 is MNHEY and CDR2 SMNVEV (reference sequence). This CDR3 spans 14 amino acids. Here the CDR3 DNA reads TGTGCCAGCAAGATCGCAGGGTTTCAAGAGACCCAGTACTTC. It is translated as CASKIAGFQETQYF.

The sample holds a few counts of this clonotype. The chain uses TRBV3-1 and TRBJ1-2, with D hard to call. The CDR3 runs to 15 residues. V lost 1 base, J lost 4 bases, and 13 bases lay in between. From germline, CDR1 is LGHDT and CDR2 YNNKEL (reference sequence). DNA of the CDR3: TGTGCCAGCAGCCAAGCAGACCTTGGATTCTATGGCTACACCTTC. This codes for CASSQADLGFYGYTF.

The gene calls are TRBV7-9 and TRBJ2-5; 7 nucleotides line up with TRBD1. V dropped 2 bases and J dropped 4; count of bases not matched to a gene: 7. The germline V gene has CDR1 SEHNR and CDR2 FQNEAQ (reference sequence). The CDR3 spans 15 residues. CDR3 coding DNA: TGTGCCAGCAGCTTATCACTCAGGGACAGAGAGACCCAGTACTTC. This encodes CASSLSLRDRETQYF.

V usage is TRBV12-3 or TRBV12-4 and J usage is TRBJ2-6, with 12 bases matching TRBD1. This CDR3 region has 19 residues. V was clipped by 5 bases and J by 0 bases; unmatched bases: 8. The CDR3 region is CASSPPGTGGSSGANVLTF. The CDR3 DNA reads as TGTGCCAGCAGTCCACCCGGGACAGGGGGCTCCTCTGGGGCCAACGTCCTGACTTTC.

The V call is TRBV6-2 or TRBV6-3, the J call TRBJ2-3; 10 nucleotides agree with TRBD2. The CDR3 is 16 amino acids. V lost 1 base, J lost 4 bases, and 5 bases stayed unmatched. CDR1 is MNHEY and CDR2 is SVGEGT in the germline V gene. Here the CDR3 DNA reads TGTGCCAGCAGTTACTTCCCCGGACTAGCGGCAGATACGCAGTATTTT. Translating it yields CASSYFPGLAADTQYF.

The chain is built from TRBV7-2 and TRBJ1-4; 7 nucleotides match TRBD1. The CDR3 extends over 15 amino acids. The trim removed 4 bases at V and 4 bases at J, leaving 6 bases unmatched. In germline, CDR1 is SGHTA, CDR2 FQGNSA. The CDR3 region has the DNA TGTGCCAGCAGCTCAGGACAGGCTATTAATGAAAAACTGTTTTTT. It translates to CASSSGQAINEKLFF. Filled out from reference TRBV7-2 and TRBJ1-4, the complete variable domain reads GAGVSQSPSNKVTEKGKDVELRCDPISGHTALYWYRQSLGQGLEFLIYFQGNSAPDKSGLPSDRFSAERTGGSVSTLTIQRTQQEDSAVYLCASSSGQAINEKLFFGSGTQLSVL.

The J gene is TRBJ2-4, the V gene TRBV7-2, with D perhaps matching TRBD2 (8 bases). CDR3 length: 15 amino acids. The germline CDR1 and CDR2 sequences are SGHTA and FQGNSA. Trimming removed 5 bases from V and 1 base from J, with 12 bases in between. The CDR3, as DNA: TGTGCCAGCAGCCGGGAGGGGGCGGCCAAAAACATTCAGTACTTC. Its protein product is CASSREGAAKNIQYF.

The genes are TRBV29-1 and TRBJ2-7; maybe TRBD1 (6 bases). Trimming left V 4 bases short and J 4 bases short, with 14 bases between. This CDR3 is built from 13 residues. In germline, CDR1 is SQVTM, CDR2 ANQGSEA. CDR3 loop: CSVVKGVTYEQYF. The DNA of the CDR3 is TGCAGCGTTGTAAAGGGGGTGACGTACGAGCAGTACTTC.

This clonotype was observed once. This chain links TRBV27 with TRBJ1-1; D is undetermined. The germline V and J ends were trimmed by 6 bases and 6 bases, with 11 bases remaining between them. This CDR3 comprises 12 residues. Germline CDR1 and CDR2: MNHEY and SMNVEV (reference sequence). CDR3 loop: CASRKDTSEAFF. The CDR3 DNA reads TGTGCCAGCAGGAAAGACACGTCTGAAGCTTTCTTT.

This sequence joins TRBV29-1 and TRBJ2-3; 7 nucleotides align to TRBD2. V shed 6 bases, J shed 4 bases, and the junction held 7 bases outside the gene matches. The CDR3 is made up of 13 amino acids. CDR1 is SQVTM and CDR2 is ANQGSEA in the germline V gene. CDR3 coding DNA: TGCAGCGTGGGGAGGGTTGGGGCAGATACGCAGTATTTT. Translating gives CSVGRVGADTQYF.

This clonotype was counted once. The genes are TRBV12-5 and TRBJ1-2; 9 nucleotides agree with TRBD1. From germline, CDR1 is LGHNT and CDR2 FRNRAP. The CDR3 extends over 16 amino acids. The V and J ends lost 1 base and 6 bases, in that order; junction bases with no gene match: 9. The CDR3 sequence: CASGLGHTGGENGYTF. The CDR3 bases are TGTGCTAGTGGTTTGGGTCACACAGGGGGCGAGAATGGCTACACCTTC. The full variable domain, completed using reference TRBV12-5 and TRBJ1-2, is DARVTQTPRHKVTEMGQEVTMRCQPILGHNTVFWYRQTMMQGLELLAYFRNRAPLDDSGMPKDRFSAEMPDATLATLKIQPSEPRDSAVYFCASGLGHTGGENGYTFGSGTRLTVV.

This rearrangement joins TRBV4-2 to TRBJ1-6; D call uncertain. Trimming pared 0 bases from V and 5 bases from J, leaving 8 bases between. In germline, CDR1 is LGHNA, CDR2 YNFKEQ. The CDR3 sequence is 15 residues long. CDR3 amino acids: CASSQDGQNNSPLHF. CDR3 nucleotides: TGTGCCAGCAGCCAAGACGGCCAGAATAATTCACCCCTCCACTTT.

The V gene is TRBV7-2, the J gene TRBJ1-5, with D unclear. The V and J ends lost 5 bases and 6 bases respectively, with 11 bases between them. Germline V lookup: CDR1 SGHTA, CDR2 FQGNSA. CDR3 length: 13 residues. CDR3 sequence: CASSKADVQPQHF. The CDR3 nucleotides read TGTGCCAGCAGCAAAGCCGATGTTCAGCCCCAGCATTTT.

The chain recombines TRBV6-2 or TRBV6-3 with TRBJ2-2, with TRBD2 matching over 13 bases. V lost 4 bases to trimming and J lost 2 bases; unmatched junction nucleotides: 7. CDR1 and CDR2 from the germline V gene are MNHEY and SVGEGT. The CDR3 totals 18 residues. Here the CDR3 reads CASSSRLAGGNNTGELFF. In nucleotides, the CDR3 is TGTGCCAGCAGTTCCAGACTAGCGGGGGGAAATAACACCGGGGAGCTGTTTTTT.

In its sample, this clonotype was seen many times. The rearrangement links TRBV7-2 to TRBJ2-1; 9 nucleotides match TRBD2. The CDR3 is 15 residues long. The germline V gene has CDR1 SGHTA and CDR2 FQGNSA. Losses at the gene ends were 1 base for V and 7 bases for J; bases not matched to a gene: 5. The CDR3 region has the DNA TGTGCCAGCAGCTTAGGGCGGGGGGGTCTGAATGAGCAGTTCTTC. It specifies CASSLGRGGLNEQFF.

A few counts support this clonotype. The chain carries TRBV4-1 and TRBJ2-7; 8 nucleotides match TRBD1. CDR3 length: 15 amino acids. Per germline, CDR1 MGHRA and CDR2 YSYEKL. J was trimmed by 3 bases and V by 1 base; bases with no gene match: 5. The CDR3 here is CASSQGTGFFYEQYF. For the CDR3, the DNA is TGCGCCAGCAGCCAAGGGACAGGGTTCTTCTACGAGCAGTACTTC.

V gene TRBV11-2 combines with J gene TRBJ2-5; tentatively, D is TRBD1 or TRBD2 (5 bases each). The V gene's germline CDR1 is SGHAT and CDR2 FQNNGV. Trimming removed 3 bases at V and 4 bases at J, with 15 bases between. This CDR3 comprises 15 residues. This CDR3 reads CASSFQGEVGETQYF. CDR3 DNA: TGTGCCAGCAGCTTTCAGGGAGAGGTGGGAGAGACCCAGTACTTC.

Remarks on this clonotype: A junction boundary mismatches the germline segment, possibly from a read error. This chain connects TRBV14 to TRBJ2-7; D perhaps matches TRBD1 (6 bases). CDR1 and CDR2 (germline): SGHDN, FVKESK. This CDR3 is built from 15 residues. CDR3: CTSSQSGQLKDEQYF. The CDR3 DNA sequence: TGTACCAGCAGTCAAAGTGGACAGTTGAAGGACGAGCAGTACTTC.

The genes are TRBV4-1 and TRBJ1-2; no reliable D call. V gave up 3 bases and J gave up 0 bases, with 17 bases separating them. The CDR3 runs to 17 residues. The germline gives CDR1 MGHRA, CDR2 YSYEKL. The CDR3 coding sequence is TGCGCCAGCAGCCACCGGACTCGGACGGCAACTAACTATGGCTACACCTTC. It specifies CASSHRTRTATNYGYTF.

A few counts support this clonotype. The V gene is TRBV7-9, the J gene TRBJ2-5, with TRBD1 matching 10 bases. Per the germline V gene, CDR1 is SEHNR and CDR2 is FQNEAQ (reference sequence). After removal of 6 bases from V and 7 bases from J, the junction contained 14 bases not matched to a gene. CDR3 length equals 16 residues. For the CDR3, the DNA is TGTGCCAGCAGACCCCTGACAGGGGGCGAGTTGGGGACCCAGTACTTC. Its translation: CASRPLTGGELGTQYF.

This clonotype was counted between two and nine times. The V call is TRBV20-1, the J call TRBJ1-2; TRBD1 matches 7 bases. Germline lookup yields CDR1 DFQATT and CDR2 SNEGSKA (reference sequence). V gave up 7 bases and J gave up 7 bases; unmatched junction bases: 9. CDR3 length: 12 residues. This chain's CDR3 is CSEDRDRSGYTF. The CDR3 DNA reads as TGCAGTGAAGACAGGGATCGTAGTGGCTACACCTTC.

V and J are TRBV6-6 and TRBJ2-7; possibly TRBD1 or TRBD2 for D (6 bases each). The length of the CDR3 is 15 residues. Trimming removed 5 bases at V and 3 bases at J, with 17 bases between. Germline values: CDR1 MNHNY, CDR2 SVGAGI (reference sequence). Written as DNA, the CDR3 is TGTGCCAGCAGTGCGGGACAACTAGTAATCTACGAGCAGTACTTC. It specifies CASSAGQLVIYEQYF.

This clonotype occurred a few times. The gene calls are TRBV5-1 and TRBJ1-2; no clear D. Germline assignment: CDR1 SGHRS and CDR2 YFSETQ. Trimming stripped 4 bases from V and 0 bases from J, with 22 bases between. This CDR3 spans 18 amino acids. The DNA of the CDR3 is TGCGCCAGCAGCCTGGGCGTCGGCAGCCCACCTTCTAACTATGGCTACACCTTC. This sequence encodes CASSLGVGSPPSNYGYTF. Full variable domain (rest looked up from reference TRBV5-1 and TRBJ1-2): KAGVTQTPRYLIKTRGQQVTLSCSPISGHRSVSWYQQTPGQGLQFLFEYFSETQRNKGNFPGRFSGRQFSNSRSEMNVSTLELGDSALYLCASSLGVGSPPSNYGYTFGSGTRLTVV.

The J gene is TRBJ2-7, the V gene TRBV2, with D hard to call. The DNA end lines up better with TRBJ2-5; the J call may be wrong. CDR1 and CDR2 (germline): SNHLY, FYNNEI. This CDR3 is built from 10 residues. The CDR3 reads CASKFETQYF. CDR3 bases: TGTGCCAGCAAATTCGAGACCCAGTACTTC.

The CDR3 reads CASRSPPGQGRTDTQYF. In DNA form, the CDR3 reads TGCGCCAGCAGGAGCCCCCCGGGACAGGGACGCACAGATACGCAGTATTTT. The V call is TRBV10-2, the J call TRBJ2-3; 9 positions agree with TRBD1. Germline CDR1 is WSHSY and CDR2 is SAAADI. The length of the CDR3 is 17 residues. J gave up 1 base and V 6 bases, and 11 bases lay outside the gene matches.

The J gene is TRBJ2-5, the V gene TRBV7-9; a weak D match, TRBD2 (6 bases). The germline CDR1 and CDR2 sequences are SEHNR and FQNEAQ (reference sequence). V was trimmed by 9 bases and J by 2 bases, leaving 13 bases between them. The CDR3 is 13 residues long. CDR3 in DNA: TGTGCCAGTGAACGGGGGTATCAAGAGACCCAGTACTTC. Translating gives CASERGYQETQYF.